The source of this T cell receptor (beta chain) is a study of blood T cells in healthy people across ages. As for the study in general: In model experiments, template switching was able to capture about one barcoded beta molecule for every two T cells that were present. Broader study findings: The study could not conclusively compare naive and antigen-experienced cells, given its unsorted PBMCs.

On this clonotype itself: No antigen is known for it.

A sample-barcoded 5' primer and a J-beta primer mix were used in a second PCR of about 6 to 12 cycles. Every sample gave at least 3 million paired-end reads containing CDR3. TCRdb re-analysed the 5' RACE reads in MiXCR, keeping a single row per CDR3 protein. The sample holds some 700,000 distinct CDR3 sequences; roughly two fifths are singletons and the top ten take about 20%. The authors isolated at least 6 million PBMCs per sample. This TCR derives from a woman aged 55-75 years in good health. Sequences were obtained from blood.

The CDR3 loop is CASSVTPYPTGLAGTDTQYF. For the CDR3, the DNA is TGTGCCAGCAGCGTAACCCCCTACCCAACGGGACTAGCGGGAACTGATACGCAGTATTTT. This sequence joins TRBV9 and TRBJ2-3; 13 bases map to TRBD2. Trimming took 1 base from V and 6 from J; bases not matched to a gene: 17. Germline-derived CDR1 and CDR2 are SGDLS and YYNGEE. CDR3 length: 20 residues.